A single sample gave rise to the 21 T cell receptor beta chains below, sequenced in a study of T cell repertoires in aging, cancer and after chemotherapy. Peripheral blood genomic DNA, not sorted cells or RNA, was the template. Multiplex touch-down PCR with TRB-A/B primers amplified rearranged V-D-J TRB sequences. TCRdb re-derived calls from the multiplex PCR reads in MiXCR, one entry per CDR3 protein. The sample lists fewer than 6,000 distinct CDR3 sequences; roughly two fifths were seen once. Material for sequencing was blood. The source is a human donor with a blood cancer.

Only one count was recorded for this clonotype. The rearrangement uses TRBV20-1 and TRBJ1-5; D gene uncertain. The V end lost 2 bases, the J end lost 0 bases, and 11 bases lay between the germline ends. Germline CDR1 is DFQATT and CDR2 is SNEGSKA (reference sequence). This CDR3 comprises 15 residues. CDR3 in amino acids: CSARPLGNSNQPQHF. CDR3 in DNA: TGCAGTGCTAGACCACTTGGTAATAGCAATCAGCCCCAGCATTTT.

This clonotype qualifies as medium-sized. CDR3 nucleotides: TGCAGCGCGGGGCGGGAGGTCGCTGGGGAGACCCAGTACTTC. It encodes CSAGREVAGETQYF. The rearrangement joins TRBV29-1 to TRBJ2-5; TRBD2 matches at 8 bases. Germline V gives CDR1 SQVTM, CDR2 ANQGSEA. The length of the CDR3 is 14 residues. V dropped 7 bases and J dropped 5; count of bases not matched to a gene: 12.

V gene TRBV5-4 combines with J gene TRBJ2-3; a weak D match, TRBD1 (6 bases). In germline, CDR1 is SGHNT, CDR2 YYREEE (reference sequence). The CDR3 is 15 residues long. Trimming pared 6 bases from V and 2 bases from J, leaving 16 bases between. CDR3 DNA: TGTGCCAGCACCCCCAGGGGAGCGGTCACAGATACGCAGTATTTT. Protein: CASTPRGAVTDTQYF.

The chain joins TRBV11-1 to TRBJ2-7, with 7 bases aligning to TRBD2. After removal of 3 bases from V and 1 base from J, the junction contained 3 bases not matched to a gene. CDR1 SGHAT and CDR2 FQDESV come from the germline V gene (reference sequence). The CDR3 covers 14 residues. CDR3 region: CASSFTSASYEQYF. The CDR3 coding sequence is TGTGCCAGCAGCTTCACTAGCGCGTCCTACGAGCAGTACTTC.

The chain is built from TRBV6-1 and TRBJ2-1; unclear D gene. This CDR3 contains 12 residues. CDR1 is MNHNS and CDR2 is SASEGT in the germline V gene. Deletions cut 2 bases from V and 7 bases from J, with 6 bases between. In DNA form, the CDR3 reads TGTGCCAGCAGTGAATGGCGAAATGAGCAGTTCTTC. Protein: CASSEWRNEQFF.

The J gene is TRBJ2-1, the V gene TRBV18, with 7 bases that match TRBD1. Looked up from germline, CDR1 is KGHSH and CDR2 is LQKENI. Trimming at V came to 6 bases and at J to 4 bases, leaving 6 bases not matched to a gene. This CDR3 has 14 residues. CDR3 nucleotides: TGTGCCAGCTCGCGACAGGGTACGTACAATGAGCAGTTCTTC. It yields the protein CASSRQGTYNEQFF.

The CDR3 reads CASSEARGGPTDTQYF. The DNA for the CDR3 is TGTGCCAGCAGTGAAGCGAGGGGGGGGCCCACAGATACGCAGTATTTT. The chain links TRBV6-5 to TRBJ2-3, with D perhaps matching TRBD2 (7 bases). Trimming stripped 5 bases from V and 2 bases from J, with 17 bases between. The CDR3 covers 16 residues. Germline V gives CDR1 MNHEY, CDR2 SVGAGI.

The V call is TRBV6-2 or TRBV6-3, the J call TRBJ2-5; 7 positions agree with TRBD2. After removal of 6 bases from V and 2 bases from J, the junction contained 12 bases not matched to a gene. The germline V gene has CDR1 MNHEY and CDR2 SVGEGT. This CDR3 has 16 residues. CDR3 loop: CASRIQPGRVQETQYF. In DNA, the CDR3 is TGTGCCAGCAGAATACAGCCAGGGAGGGTTCAAGAGACCCAGTACTTC.

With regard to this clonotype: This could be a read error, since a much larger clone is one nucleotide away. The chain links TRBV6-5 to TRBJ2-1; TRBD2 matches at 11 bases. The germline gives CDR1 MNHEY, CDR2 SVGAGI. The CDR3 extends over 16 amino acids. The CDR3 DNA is TGTGCCAGGAGTTACCGCGGGACTAGCGGCTACAATGAGCAGTTCTTC. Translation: CARSYRGTSGYNEQFF.

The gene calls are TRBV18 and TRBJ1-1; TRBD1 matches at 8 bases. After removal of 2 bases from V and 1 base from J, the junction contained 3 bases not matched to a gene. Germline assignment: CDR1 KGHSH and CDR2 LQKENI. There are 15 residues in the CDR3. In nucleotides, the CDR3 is TGTGCCAGCTCACCAAATGGACAGGGGAACACTGAAGCTTTCTTT. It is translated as CASSPNGQGNTEAFF.

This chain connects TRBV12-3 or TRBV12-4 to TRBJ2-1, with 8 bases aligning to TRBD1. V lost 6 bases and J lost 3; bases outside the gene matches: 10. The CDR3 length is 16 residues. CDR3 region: CASRMTGEMGYNEQFF. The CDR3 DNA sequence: TGTGCCAGCAGAATGACAGGGGAGATGGGCTACAATGAGCAGTTCTTC.

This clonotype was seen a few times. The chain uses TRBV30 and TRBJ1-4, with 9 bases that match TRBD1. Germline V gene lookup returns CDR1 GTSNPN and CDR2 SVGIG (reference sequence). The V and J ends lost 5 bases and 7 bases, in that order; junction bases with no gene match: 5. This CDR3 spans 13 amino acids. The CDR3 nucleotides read TGTGCCTGGGGGACAGGGAGGGGTGAAAAACTGTTTTTT. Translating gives CAWGTGRGEKLFF.

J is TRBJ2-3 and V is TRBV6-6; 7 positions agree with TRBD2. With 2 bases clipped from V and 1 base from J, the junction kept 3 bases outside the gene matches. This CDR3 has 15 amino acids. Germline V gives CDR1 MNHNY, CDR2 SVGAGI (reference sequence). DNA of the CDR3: TGTGCCAGCAGTTACAGTCTAGCGGGCACAGATACGCAGTATTTT. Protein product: CASSYSLAGTDTQYF.

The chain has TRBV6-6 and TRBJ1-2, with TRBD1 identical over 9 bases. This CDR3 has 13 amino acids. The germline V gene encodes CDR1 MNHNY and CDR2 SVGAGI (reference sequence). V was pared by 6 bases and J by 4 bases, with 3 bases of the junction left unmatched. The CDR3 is CASSGQGSYGYTF. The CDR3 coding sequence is TGTGCCAGCAGCGGACAGGGGAGCTATGGCTACACCTTC.

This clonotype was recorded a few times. CDR3 bases: TGCAGTGCCACAGACCGTTTGGCTCGCACAGATACGCAGTATTTT. Translating it yields CSATDRLARTDTQYF. The chain carries TRBV20-1 and TRBJ2-3; D is undetermined. Germline loops: CDR1 DFQATT, CDR2 SNEGSKA (reference sequence). Trimming took off 6 bases at V and 1 base at J, with 17 bases between the two ends. CDR3 length: 15 residues.

The CDR3: CASSSQPTKANTGELFF. The CDR3 nucleotides are TGTGCCAGCAGCTCCCAGCCCACTAAAGCGAACACCGGGGAGCTGTTTTTT. J is TRBJ2-2 and V is TRBV7-2, with D unresolved. V lost 4 bases, J lost 0 bases, and 15 bases lay in between. The germline gives CDR1 SGHTA, CDR2 FQGNSA. The CDR3 length is 17 residues.

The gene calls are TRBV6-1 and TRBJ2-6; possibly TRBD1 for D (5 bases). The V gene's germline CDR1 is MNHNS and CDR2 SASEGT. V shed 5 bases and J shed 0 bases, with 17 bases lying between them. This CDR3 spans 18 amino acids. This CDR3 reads CASSYSMGRDSGANVLTF. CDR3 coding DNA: TGTGCCAGCAGTTACTCGATGGGCAGGGACTCTGGGGCCAACGTCCTGACTTTC.

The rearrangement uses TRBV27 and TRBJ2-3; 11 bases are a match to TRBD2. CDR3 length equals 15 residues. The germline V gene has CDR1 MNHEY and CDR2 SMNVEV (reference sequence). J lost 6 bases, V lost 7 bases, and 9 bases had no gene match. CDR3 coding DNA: TGTGCCAGCACACCCTTAGCGGGGGGGCCCGATACGCAGTATTTT. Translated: CASTPLAGGPDTQYF.

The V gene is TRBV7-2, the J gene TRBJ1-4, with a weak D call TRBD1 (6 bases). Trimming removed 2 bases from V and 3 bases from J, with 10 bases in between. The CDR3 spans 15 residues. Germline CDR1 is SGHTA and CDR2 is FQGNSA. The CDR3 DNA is TGTGCCAGCAGCTTAAGGGGGGCGCCTAATGAAAAACTGTTTTTT. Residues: CASSLRGAPNEKLFF.

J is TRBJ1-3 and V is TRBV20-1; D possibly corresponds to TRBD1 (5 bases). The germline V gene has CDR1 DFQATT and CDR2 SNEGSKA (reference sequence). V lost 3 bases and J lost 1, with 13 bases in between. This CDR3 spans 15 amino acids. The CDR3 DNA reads TGCAGTGCTAGTCACACCCAGGGTTCTGGAAACACCATATATTTT. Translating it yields CSASHTQGSGNTIYF.

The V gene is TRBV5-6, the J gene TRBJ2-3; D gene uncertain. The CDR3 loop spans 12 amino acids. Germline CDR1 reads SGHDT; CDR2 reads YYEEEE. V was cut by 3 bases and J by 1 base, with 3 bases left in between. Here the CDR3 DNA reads TGTGCCAGCAGCTCTCGCACAGATACGCAGTATTTT. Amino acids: CASSSRTDTQYF. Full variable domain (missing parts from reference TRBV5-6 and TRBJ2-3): DAGVTQSPTHLIKTRGQQVTLRCSPKSGHDTVSWYQQALGQGPQFIFQYYEEEERQRGNFPDRFSGHQFPNYSSELNVNALLLGDSALYLCASSSRTDTQYFGPGTRLTVL.